The rows below give T cell receptor beta chains drawn from one sample of a study of T cells in Graves' hyperthyroidism and ophthalmopathy. TCRdb re-called the multiplex PCR reads with MiXCR, one entry per CDR3 protein. Among under 350,000 distinct CDR3 sequences listed, about 15% were seen once. The sequenced material came from blood. The receptors were gathered from a woman aged 60 to 75 with Graves' ophthalmopathy. Both conserved end residues are part of each CDR3. The D gene is left open where the match is weak. Some rows mark clone size as missing; the rest say once, few, many or name a class of expanded clone.

NA | 16 | TRBJ2-1 | TRBV24-1 | NA | TGTGCCACCAGTACTCCGGGGGGCAGCTCCTACAATGAGCAGTTCTTC | CATSTPGGSSYNEQFF
NA | 13 | TRBJ2-5 | TRBV24-1 | NA | TGTGCCACCAGTGATGCAGGGAGCTGGACCCAGTACTTC | CATSDAGSWTQYF
few | 14 | TRBJ2-7 | TRBV12-3/TRBV12-4 | NA | TGTGCCAGCAGTTTTACCGGATTCTCCTACGAGCAGTACTTC | CASSFTGFSYEQYF
NA | 16 | TRBJ2-6 | TRBV6-1 | TRBD1 | TGTGCCAGCAGTGTAGACAGGGCTCCTGGGGCCAACGTCCTGACTTTC | CASSVDRAPGANVLTF
NA | 14 | TRBJ1-6 | TRBV4-3 | NA | TGCGCCAGCAGCCAAGAGACTGATTATTCACCCCTCCACTTT | CASSQETDYSPLHF
once | 14 | TRBJ2-2 | TRBV7-9 | NA | TGTGCCAGCAGCCCCTCGGGGGTCCCCGGGGAGCTGTTTTTT | CASSPSGVPGELFF
NA | 13 | TRBJ2-5 | TRBV6-1 | NA | TGTGCCAGCAGCGCATCGGGATGGGAGACCCAGTACTTC | CASSASGWETQYF
many | 15 | TRBJ1-5 | TRBV12-3/TRBV12-4 | TRBD1 | TGTGCCAGCAGCAGACAGGGGGCGGGCAATCAGCCCCAGCATTTT | CASSRQGAGNQPQHF
many | 13 | TRBJ1-5 | TRBV6-2/TRBV6-3 | NA | TGTGCCAGCAGCAGGACAGCCAATCAGCCCCAGCATTTT | CASSRTANQPQHF
many | 17 | TRBJ2-5 | TRBV12-3/TRBV12-4 | TRBD2 | TGTGCCAGCAGTTTGGGACCGCTTGGCGGGAGCGTGGAGACCCAGTACTTC | CASSLGPLGGSVETQYF
NA | 15 | TRBJ1-5 | TRBV9 | TRBD1 | TGTGCCAGCAGCCCCCGGACAGGTAGCAATCAGCCCCAGCATTTT | CASSPRTGSNQPQHF
many | 14 | TRBJ2-2 | TRBV11-1 | NA | TGTGCCAGCAGCTTATTTCAGAACACCGGGGAGCTGTTTTTT | CASSLFQNTGELFF
NA | 17 | TRBJ1-2 | TRBV11-2 | TRBD1 | TGTGCCAGCAGCTCCTTTGGGGCCAGGGGGAGTAACTATGGCTACACCTTC | CASSSFGARGSNYGYTF
NA | 13 | TRBJ2-7 | TRBV29-1 | TRBD1 | TGCAGCGTAACTGGACAGGGGCTCTACGAGCAGTACTTC | CSVTGQGLYEQYF
many | 16 | TRBJ2-5 | TRBV6-2/TRBV6-3 | NA | TGTGCCAGCAGTTACGGTGGAGGGAATCGGGAAGAGACCCAGTACTTC | CASSYGGGNREETQYF
many | 14 | TRBJ2-7 | TRBV29-1 | TRBD1 | TGCAGCGCCCGGGACAGGTCCCCACCCTACGAGCAGTACTTC | CSARDRSPPYEQYF
few | 14 | TRBJ2-7 | TRBV4-1 | TRBD2 | TGCGCCAGCAGCCAACAAACGGGGGGCTACGAGCAGTACTTC | CASSQQTGGYEQYF
few | 14 | TRBJ1-4 | TRBV20-1 | NA | TGCAGTGCTAGGGCCGGGACGGCGGTCGAAAAACTGTTTTTT | CSARAGTAVEKLFF
many | 13 | TRBJ1-1 | TRBV29-1 | NA | TGCAGCGTTGATATTTTATTAAGGGAAGGAGCTTTCTTT | CSVDILLREGAFF
NA | 16 | TRBJ2-2 | TRBV4-2 | TRBD2 | TGTGCCAGCAGCCAACCAGCGGGGGGAAGCACCGGGGAGCTGTTTTTT | CASSQPAGGSTGELFF
NA | 13 | TRBJ2-5 | TRBV6-1 | NA | TGTGCCAGCAGTTATGTAGGTTGGGAGACCCAGTACTTC | CASSYVGWETQYF
many | 13 | TRBJ1-1 | TRBV5-1 | NA | TGCGCCAGCAGCGACTCACGGGCCTCTGAAGCTTTCTTT | CASSDSRASEAFF
many | 14 | TRBJ2-7 | TRBV7-8 | NA | TGTGCCAGCAGTTCGGGGGGCCTCTCCGGCGAGCAGTACTTC | CASSSGGLSGEQYF
NA | 15 | TRBJ2-7 | TRBV6-1 | NA | TGTGCCAGTCGATACCGCGACGACCCTACTTACGAGCAGTACTTC | CASRYRDDPTYEQYF
few | 15 | TRBJ2-3 | TRBV5-5 | NA | TGTGCCAGCAGCAAGGGGGGGTTTGGTACAGATACGCAGTATTTT | CASSKGGFGTDTQYF
NA | 15 | TRBJ2-3 | TRBV6-5 | TRBD2 | TGTGCCAGCAGTTACCTAGCGGGACTCGGAGATACGCAGTATTTT | CASSYLAGLGDTQYF
NA | 14 | TRBJ1-2 | TRBV10-3 | NA | TGTGCCATCAATCAAGATATGGGGGAGTATGGCTACACCTTC | CAINQDMGEYGYTF
few | 15 | TRBJ2-3 | TRBV7-2 | NA | TGTGCCACCCAGCCAGGCCCTTACGGTACAGATACGCAGTATTTT | CATQPGPYGTDTQYF
NA | 12 | TRBJ1-1 | TRBV28 | NA | TGTGCCAGCAGTCCCGGGGGGCCTGAAGCTTTCTTT | CASSPGGPEAFF
many | 13 | TRBJ1-1 | TRBV5-1 | TRBD1 | TGCGCCAGCAGCACCGGACAGGGGGCTAAAGCTTTCTTT | CASSTGQGAKAFF
once | 15 | TRBJ1-5 | TRBV28 | NA | TGTGCCAGCAGTTTTGTGGGGGTTGGCAATCAGCCCCAGCATTTT | CASSFVGVGNQPQHF
once | 14 | TRBJ1-5 | TRBV20-1 | NA | TGCAGTGCTAGGGCACGGGGGGGCCTCCAGCCCCAGCATTTT | CSARARGGLQPQHF
many | 15 | TRBJ2-2 | TRBV20-1 | TRBD1 | TGCAGTGCTAGACCCCTGGACAGGGGGATCGGGGAGCTGTTTTTT | CSARPLDRGIGELFF
few | 18 | TRBJ2-1 | TRBV5-1 | TRBD2 | TGCGCCAGCAGCTTGACCTACGAACCTAGCGGGAGTTCTGAGGAGCAGTTCTTC | CASSLTYEPSGSSEEQFF
few | 14 | TRBJ2-2 | TRBV7-9 | NA | TGTGCCAGCAGCCGCCGGGCTAGCCCCGGGGAGCTGTTTTTT | CASSRRASPGELFF
many | 16 | TRBJ2-3 | TRBV5-5 | TRBD1 | TGTGCCAGCGGAAACCGGGGGACAGGGGTATCGGATACGCAGTATTTT | CASGNRGTGVSDTQYF
many | 15 | TRBJ2-5 | TRBV11-2 | TRBD1 | TGTGCCAGCAGCCTGGCGGCAGGGGGCGCGGAGACCCAGTACTTC | CASSLAAGGAETQYF
many | 14 | TRBJ2-1 | TRBV6-1 | TRBD1 | TGTGCCAGCAGTTACGGGACAGGATACAATGAGCAGTTCTTC | CASSYGTGYNEQFF
many | 12 | TRBJ2-7 | TRBV28 | NA | TGTGCCAGCAGTAGGACTCGCTACGAGCAGTACTTC | CASSRTRYEQYF
many | 18 | TRBJ1-1 | TRBV29-1 | NA | TGCAGCGTCGTAGGGACACCCCTTAGGTTCGTTGGGGGCACTGAAGCTTTCTTT | CSVVGTPLRFVGGTEAFF
NA | 13 | TRBJ1-1 | TRBV7-2 | NA | TGTGCCAGCAGCTTAGTCAGCCGGGCTGAAGCTTTCTTT | CASSLVSRAEAFF
few | 15 | TRBJ2-1 | TRBV5-1 | NA | TGCGCCAGCAGCTTCCAGCTGAGCTCCTACAATGAGCAGTTCTTC | CASSFQLSSYNEQFF
few | 14 | TRBJ1-4 | TRBV5-1 | NA | TGCGCCAGCAGCGCCGGGGGTGAAAATGAAAAACTGTTTTTT | CASSAGGENEKLFF
NA | 15 | TRBJ2-5 | TRBV28 | NA | TGTGCCAGCACCTCAGCCGACGGCAGCGGGGAGACCCAGTACTTC | CASTSADGSGETQYF
many | 16 | TRBJ2-5 | TRBV7-2 | TRBD2 | TGTGCCAGCAGCTTAGTTAGCGGGGGGGCAGGGGAGACCCAGTACTTC | CASSLVSGGAGETQYF
many | 14 | TRBJ2-7 | TRBV18 | TRBD1 | TGTGCCAGCTCACCGACGGGACAGCCCTACGAGCAGTACTTC | CASSPTGQPYEQYF
NA | 15 | TRBJ2-1 | TRBV14 | NA | TGTGCCAGCAGCCAAGATTTAGGGGTCGTGGATGAGCAGTTCTTC | CASSQDLGVVDEQFF
NA | 17 | TRBJ1-5 | TRBV4-3 | NA | TGCGCCAGCAGCCAAGAATTCGGCACGGGGAGCAATCAGCCCCAGCATTTT | CASSQEFGTGSNQPQHF
many | 19 | TRBJ1-4 | TRBV28 | NA | TGTGCCAGCAGTTTTGCGGGTATTCGGACGGGGGGCACAAATGAAAAACTGTTTTTT | CASSFAGIRTGGTNEKLFF
NA | 14 | TRBJ2-7 | TRBV28 | TRBD1 | TGTGCCAGCAGTACGACAGGGGTCACCTACGAGCAGTACTTC | CASSTTGVTYEQYF
many | 15 | TRBJ2-3 | TRBV27 | NA | TGTGCCAGCAGTTTAGGAATGAAGAGCACAGATACGCAGTATTTT | CASSLGMKSTDTQYF
NA | 15 | TRBJ2-3 | TRBV7-2 | NA | TGTGCCAGCAGCTTGATAGCGAGGGGCACAGATACGCAGTATTTT | CASSLIARGTDTQYF